The next 21 T cell receptor beta chains were all read from a single sample in a study of T cells in Graves' hyperthyroidism and ophthalmopathy. Amplified regions were TCR beta CDR3 sequences from RNA transcripts. HTBI primers were used for first-round RT-PCR of the TCR CDR3. TCRdb ran MiXCR on the multiplex PCR reads and lists one entry per CDR3 protein. Among 350,000 to 450,000 distinct CDR3 sequences listed, about 15% were seen once. The sequenced sample was blood. These receptors were obtained from a woman in her sixties or seventies with Graves' hyperthyroidism.

The chain recombines TRBV4-2 with TRBJ2-1, with TRBD2 matching 8 bases. This CDR3 has 15 amino acids. From germline, CDR1 is LGHNA and CDR2 YNFKEQ. V trimming: 3 bases; J trimming: 8 bases; junction bases outside the gene matches: 9. CDR3 residues: CASSQIAGPPYEQFF. The CDR3 DNA reads as TGTGCCAGCAGCCAGATAGCGGGGCCACCTTATGAGCAGTTCTTC.

V is TRBV7-2 and J is TRBJ2-7; 8 positions agree with TRBD2. V was clipped by 10 bases and J by 2 bases; unmatched bases: 13. This CDR3 spans 15 amino acids. Germline V gives CDR1 SGHTA, CDR2 FQGNSA. As DNA, the CDR3 is TGTGCCAACAGTCTCGGGACTAGGATTCCCTACGAGCAGTACTTC. This sequence encodes CANSLGTRIPYEQYF.

This clonotype was picked up many times. The chain employs TRBV7-9 and TRBJ2-3; D gene uncertain. The germline V gene encodes CDR1 SEHNR and CDR2 FQNEAQ (reference sequence). V gave up 5 bases and J gave up 4 bases, with 10 bases separating them. This CDR3 comprises 13 residues. As DNA, the CDR3 is TGTGCCAGCAGCCGCCTAGACCCAGATACGCAGTATTTT. Translating gives CASSRLDPDTQYF.

At least ten counts were recorded for this clonotype. The rearrangement joins TRBV6-2 or TRBV6-3 to TRBJ2-1, with 14 bases fitting TRBD2. With 8 bases clipped from V and 9 bases from J, the junction kept 9 bases outside the gene matches. The CDR3 has 15 amino acids. CDR1 is MNHEY, CDR2 SVGEGT, per germline. The CDR3 spells CASLEGLAGAGEQFF. The CDR3 region has the DNA TGTGCCAGCTTAGAGGGACTAGCGGGAGCGGGTGAGCAGTTCTTC.

The table lists this clonotype with many counts. The J gene is TRBJ2-5, the V gene TRBV4-1; TRBD2 aligns across 14 bases. With 4 bases clipped from V and 6 bases from J, the junction kept 7 bases outside the gene matches. There are 16 residues in the CDR3. CDR1 and CDR2 (germline): MGHRA, YSYEKL. As DNA, the CDR3 is TGCGCCAGCAGCCCCAGACTAGCGGGAGGGCTGCAGACCCAGTACTTC. This codes for CASSPRLAGGLQTQYF.

At least ten counts were recorded for this clonotype. The rearrangement joins TRBV28 to TRBJ2-7, with unresolved D. CDR1 and CDR2 from the germline V gene are MDHEN and SYDVKM. There are 16 residues in the CDR3. The germline V and J ends were trimmed by 2 bases and 0 bases, with 14 bases remaining between them. The CDR3 loop is CASSLLVTTSSYEQYF. The CDR3 DNA follows: TGTGCCAGCAGTTTACTGGTCACAACGAGCTCCTACGAGCAGTACTTC.

This clonotype was seen at least ten times. The chain recombines TRBV6-2 or TRBV6-3 with TRBJ1-1, with 7 nucleotides matching TRBD1. Germline CDR1 reads MNHEY; CDR2 reads SVGEGT. Losses at the gene ends were 5 bases for V and 2 bases for J; bases not matched to a gene: 8. The CDR3 sequence is 15 residues long. The CDR3 DNA reads TGTGCCAGCAGTGACGACAGGGCTTACAACACTGAAGCTTTCTTT. Protein: CASSDDRAYNTEAFF.

This clonotype was observed at least ten times. The chain links TRBV6-1 to TRBJ2-1, with 7 positions matching TRBD2. Germline CDR1 and CDR2: MNHNS and SASEGT. This CDR3 has 15 residues. The J segment lost 8 bases and the V segment lost 6 bases, leaving 13 bases of the junction unmatched. CDR3 bases: TGTGCCAGCAGCACCCCCCCCCTAGCGGTTCATGAGCAGTTCTTC. This translates into CASSTPPLAVHEQFF.

This clonotype was detected many times. The chain recombines TRBV7-9 with TRBJ2-1, with 12 nucleotides matching TRBD2. The CDR3 consists of 15 residues. V was clipped by 2 bases and J by 7 bases; unmatched bases: 3. Germline lookup yields CDR1 SEHNR and CDR2 FQNEAQ (reference sequence). The CDR3 coding sequence is TGTGCCAGCAGCTTACCTAGCGGGAGGGTAAATGAGCAGTTCTTC. Its protein is CASSLPSGRVNEQFF.

This clonotype was counted ten times or more. CDR3 nucleotide sequence: TGTGCCAGCAGTTTCCAGGGGGGCGGGGAGCTGTTTTTT. Translated: CASSFQGGGELFF. The V and J genes are TRBV27 and TRBJ2-2; a weak D match, TRBD1 (7 bases). Germline V CDR1 and CDR2: MNHEY, SMNVEV (reference sequence). The CDR3 totals 13 residues. V was pared by 3 bases and J by 7 bases, with 9 bases between.

This clonotype was picked up many times. This rearrangement joins TRBV28 to TRBJ1-5, with 8 bases matching TRBD1. Unmatched junction bases numbered 4, after V lost 5 bases and J lost 4 bases. Germline V gene lookup returns CDR1 MDHEN and CDR2 SYDVKM. The CDR3 has 14 residues. CDR3 DNA sequence: TGTGCCAGCAGTACGTGGACAGGGAATCAGCCCCAGCATTTT. It translates to CASSTWTGNQPQHF.

The CDR3: CASSSWEQYF. DNA of the CDR3: TGTGCCAGCAGTAGTTGGGAGCAGTACTTC. This chain uses TRBV6-2 or TRBV6-3 with TRBJ2-7, with D hard to call. Trimming took off 5 bases at V and 7 bases at J, with 6 bases between the two ends. This CDR3 contains 10 residues. Germline lookup yields CDR1 MNHEY and CDR2 SVGEGT.

This clonotype was observed many times. The J gene is TRBJ2-1, the V gene TRBV18, with D tentatively TRBD1 or TRBD2 (5 bases each). V was clipped by 6 bases and J by 6 bases, with 18 bases between them. The CDR3 sequence is 15 residues long. CDR1 and CDR2 (germline): KGHSH, LQKENI. Here the CDR3 DNA reads TGTGCCAGCTCCCGATCCGGGACGGTTGGCAATGAGCAGTTCTTC. This gives the protein CASSRSGTVGNEQFF.

This clonotype has ten or more counts. The J gene is TRBJ1-1, the V gene TRBV5-5; the D is unclear. The CDR3 runs to 14 residues. The ends were cut back, 5 bases at V and 6 bases at J, with 17 bases in the middle. Germline CDR1 reads SGHKS; CDR2 reads YYEKEE (reference sequence). CDR3 sequence: CASSSGPSVPEAFF. The DNA of the CDR3 is TGTGCCAGCAGTTCTGGACCAAGCGTCCCTGAAGCTTTCTTT.

This clonotype showed up many times. The rearrangement links TRBV11-2 to TRBJ1-2; 7 bases are shared with TRBD1. This CDR3 spans 12 amino acids. The V and J ends lost 5 bases and 8 bases, in that order; junction bases with no gene match: 5. Looked up from germline, CDR1 is SGHAT and CDR2 is FQNNGV. In nucleotides, the CDR3 is TGTGCCAGCAGCAGTCAGGGGGGCGGCTACACCTTC. Translating it yields CASSSQGGGYTF.

This clonotype turned up a few times. A much larger clone differs from this one at a single base, so this may be a read error. The chain recombines TRBV20-1 with TRBJ1-4; possibly TRBD1 for D (5 bases). The CDR3 sequence is 13 residues long. Germline CDR1 reads DFQATT; CDR2 reads SNEGSKA (reference sequence). The germline V and J ends were trimmed by 5 bases and 0 bases, with 7 bases remaining between them. CDR3 in amino acids: CSAEGTTNEKLFF. The CDR3 DNA sequence: TGCAGTGCTGAGGGGACAACTAATGAAAAACTGTTTTTT.

At least ten counts were recorded for this clonotype. The chain has TRBV29-1 and TRBJ1-1, with a weak D call TRBD1 (5 bases). There are 12 residues in the CDR3. Germline V gene data show CDR1 as SQVTM and CDR2 as ANQGSEA. V lost 6 bases, J lost 4 bases, and 12 bases lay in between. The CDR3 loop reads CSVSQGGTEAFF. The CDR3 DNA is TGCAGCGTCTCCCAGGGAGGCACTGAAGCTTTCTTT.

This clonotype turned up a few times. The chain is built from TRBV10-2 and TRBJ2-7; the match to TRBD1 covers 7 bases. V lost 2 bases, J lost 4 bases, and 14 bases stayed unmatched. There are 17 residues in the CDR3. Germline V gene data show CDR1 as WSHSY and CDR2 as SAAADI. This chain's CDR3 is CASSEGTNRDRAYEQYF. The CDR3 DNA is TGCGCCAGCAGTGAGGGTACTAACCGGGACAGAGCATACGAGCAGTACTTC.

This clonotype has at least ten counts. The chain is built from TRBV10-2 and TRBJ1-5; D may be TRBD1 (5 bases). Trimming removed 3 bases from V and 7 bases from J, with 13 bases in between. Germline values: CDR1 WSHSY, CDR2 SAAADI. The CDR3 extends over 14 amino acids. The CDR3, as DNA: TGCGCCAGCAGTGAAGGCAGGGTTCGACAGCCCCAGCATTTT. Its translation: CASSEGRVRQPQHF.

This clonotype has just a few counts. J is TRBJ2-5 and V is TRBV7-9; D is uncertain. The germline CDR1 and CDR2 sequences are SEHNR and FQNEAQ (reference sequence). The CDR3 has 11 amino acids. V lost 11 bases to trimming and J lost 5 bases, with 12 bases between them. CDR3 amino acids: CAYRIRETQYF. CDR3 DNA: TGTGCCTACCGAATCCGGGAGACCCAGTACTTC.

Ten or more counts support this clonotype. The chain employs TRBV24-1 and TRBJ1-5, with 8 positions matching TRBD1. CDR1 and CDR2 (germline): KGHDR, SFDVKD. This CDR3 contains 15 residues. J gave up 2 bases and V 4 bases, and 3 bases lay outside the gene matches. The CDR3, as DNA: TGTGCCACCAGTGACCCAGGGGGCGGCAATCAGCCCCAGCATTTT. Protein: CATSDPGGGNQPQHF.